Listed here are 22 T cell receptor beta chains from one sample, sequenced in a study of cytomegalovirus exposure and HLA in healthy donors. In the PCR, 60 Vbeta and 13 Jbeta primers were used. Profiling relied on immunoSEQ multiplex PCR, and the TCRdb table lists in-frame clones only, not all of them. The sample includes about 140,000 clones, about three quarters of them seen just once. The sample consisted of PBMCs. The source of these receptors is a male donor in good health and CMV-seropositive.

The rearrangement links TRBV2 to TRBJ1-6; D possibly corresponds to TRBD1 (5 bases). Trimming took off 4 bases at V and 5 bases at J, with 9 bases between the two ends. Looked up from germline, CDR1 is SNHLY and CDR2 is FYNNEI. CDR3 length: 14 amino acids. CDR3: CASSVQTDNSPLHF. The CDR3 DNA reads as TGTGCCAGCAGTGTACAGACAGATAATTCACCCCTCCACTTT. Drawing the rest from reference TRBV2 and TRBJ1-6, the complete variable domain is EPEVTQTPSHQVTQMGQEVILRCVPISNHLYFYWYRQILGQKVEFLVSFYNNEISEKSEIFDDQFSVERPDGSNFTLKIRSTKLEDSAMYFCASSVQTDNSPLHFGNGTRLTVT.

This clone was seen a few times. This sequence joins TRBV7-9 and TRBJ2-1; D is perhaps TRBD1 (5 bases). V was clipped by 0 bases and J by 4 bases, with 7 bases between them. The CDR3 runs to 14 residues. Germline V gene data show CDR1 as SEHNR and CDR2 as FQNEAQ (reference sequence). This chain's CDR3 is CASSLAGQYNEQFF. CDR3 coding DNA: TGTGCCAGCAGCTTAGCGGGGCAGTACAATGAGCAGTTCTTC.

V usage is TRBV9 and J usage is TRBJ1-6, with a tentative D call TRBD1 (5 bases). V was cut by 4 bases and J by 0 bases, with 11 bases left in between. This CDR3 has 16 amino acids. Germline CDR1 reads SGDLS; CDR2 reads YYNGEE. DNA for the CDR3: TGTGCCAGCAGCCGGGGGGGGGTCTCCTATAATTCACCCCTCCACTTT. It yields the protein CASSRGGVSYNSPLHF.

This clone was counted a few times. The chain carries TRBV25-1 and TRBJ2-5; 9 bases map to TRBD1. The CDR3 sequence is 16 residues long. Looked up from germline, CDR1 is MGHDK and CDR2 is SYGVNS. V was clipped by 4 bases and J by 1 base; unmatched bases: 7. The CDR3 bases are TGTGCCAGCAGTGCCACCGGGACAGGGATCCAAGAGACCCAGTACTTC. It codes for CASSATGTGIQETQYF.

The chain joins TRBV6-5 to TRBJ2-7, with 7 bases that match TRBD1. CDR3 length equals 11 residues. V was clipped by 9 bases and J by 8 bases; unmatched bases: 7. CDR1 is MNHEY, CDR2 SVGAGI, per germline. The CDR3 DNA is TGTGCCAGTACACGAGGGGGCAAGCAGTACTTC. Residues: CASTRGGKQYF.

The CDR3 region is CASSPRGTGYEQYF. In nucleotides, the CDR3 is TGTGCCAGCTCACCAAGAGGGACAGGGTACGAGCAGTACTTC. The rearrangement uses TRBV18 and TRBJ2-7; 9 nucleotides align to TRBD1. J gave up 4 bases and V 2 bases, and 3 bases lay outside the gene matches. The CDR3 has 14 residues. Germline CDR1 KGHSH, CDR2 LQKENI.

The CDR3 here is CAITDRDNRGTGELFF. CDR3 in DNA: TGTGCCATCACGGACAGGGACAACCGAGGGACCGGGGAGCTGTTTTTT. V and J are TRBV10-3 and TRBJ2-2; 8 bases align to TRBD1. This CDR3 contains 16 residues. The J segment lost 5 bases and the V segment lost 7 bases, leaving 12 bases of the junction unmatched. CDR1 and CDR2 from the germline V gene are ENHRY and SYGVKD.

This clone was observed a few times. The chain combines TRBV19 with TRBJ2-2, with 7 positions matching TRBD2. The trim removed 3 bases at V and 5 bases at J, leaving 6 bases unmatched. CDR1 and CDR2 from the germline V gene are LNHDA and SQIVND (reference sequence). The CDR3 has 15 amino acids. In nucleotides, the CDR3 is TGTGCCAGTAGTATCTTTCAGGGAGGGACCGGGGAGCTGTTTTTT. Translated: CASSIFQGGTGELFF.

The chain couples TRBV6-1 to TRBJ2-1; 9 bases are a match to TRBD2. The V and J ends lost 7 bases and 11 bases, in that order; junction bases with no gene match: 12. Germline CDR1 is MNHNS and CDR2 is SASEGT. The CDR3 sequence is 14 residues long. The CDR3 nucleotides read TGTGCCAGCACTTTAGCGGGAGTTCCAGGGCAGCAGTTCTTC. This gives the protein CASTLAGVPGQQFF.

This clone has just one count. V usage is TRBV29-1 and J usage is TRBJ1-2; D unclear. Germline CDR1 reads SQVTM; CDR2 reads ANQGSEA. The length of the CDR3 is 13 residues. The V gene lost 0 bases and the J gene lost 7 bases, with 12 bases spanning the gap. The CDR3 loop is CSVEEGGYSGYTF. The CDR3 region has the DNA TGCAGCGTTGAAGAAGGAGGGTACTCTGGCTACACCTTC.

This chain connects TRBV29-1 to TRBJ1-2; D is uncertain. V dropped 5 bases and J dropped 6 bases, with 13 bases sitting between them. The germline V gene has CDR1 SQVTM and CDR2 ANQGSEA. The CDR3 spans 12 residues. The CDR3 DNA sequence: TGCAGCGTTTACGATGGCGGTGATGGCTACACCTTC. Its translation is CSVYDGGDGYTF. The whole variable domain, filled in from reference TRBV29-1 and TRBJ1-2, reads SAVISQKPSRDICQRGTSLTIQCQVDSQVTMMFWYRQQPGQSLTLIATANQGSEATYESGFVIDKFPISRPNLTFSTLTVSNMSPEDSSIYLCSVYDGGDGYTFGSGTRLTVV.

This chain connects TRBV7-2 to TRBJ2-7; perhaps TRBD1 as D (5 bases). This CDR3 is 15 amino acids long. The germline V gene has CDR1 SGHTA and CDR2 FQGNSA. Trimming pared 5 bases from V and 2 bases from J, leaving 16 bases between. CDR3 region: CASSMSPGLAYEQYF. CDR3 DNA: TGTGCCAGCAGCATGTCACCAGGGCTCGCCTACGAGCAGTACTTC. The full variable domain, with the rest looked up from reference TRBV7-2 and TRBJ2-7, is GAGVSQSPSNKVTEKGKDVELRCDPISGHTALYWYRQSLGQGLEFLIYFQGNSAPDKSGLPSDRFSAERTGGSVSTLTIQRTQQEDSAVYLCASSMSPGLAYEQYFGPGTRLTVT.

The CDR3 DNA sequence: TGTGCCAGCAGCAGAGGGGACAGGCAATTTGGAAACACCATATATTTT. Its translation is CASSRGDRQFGNTIYF. This chain uses TRBV7-9 with TRBJ1-3; TRBD1 agrees at 8 bases. Germline-derived CDR1 and CDR2 are SEHNR and FQNEAQ (reference sequence). J lost 3 bases, V lost 5 bases, and 9 bases had no gene match. There are 16 residues in the CDR3.

This clone came up once. The chain combines TRBV27 with TRBJ1-5; maybe TRBD1 (6 bases). CDR3 length: 15 residues. Germline CDR1 reads MNHEY; CDR2 reads SMNVEV (reference sequence). V dropped 2 bases and J dropped 6 bases, with 14 bases sitting between them. Here the CDR3 DNA reads TGTGCCAGCAGTTTACGGGGGGGGGCAGGTCAGCCCCAGCATTTT. Encoded protein: CASSLRGGAGQPQHF.

The chain carries TRBV30 and TRBJ2-1; D is ambiguous. The germline V gene encodes CDR1 GTSNPN and CDR2 SVGIG (reference sequence). The V end was cut by 4 bases, the J end by 4 bases, with 8 bases between. This CDR3 is built from 12 residues. CDR3 sequence reads: CAWIPGYNEQFF. DNA for the CDR3: TGTGCCTGGATACCCGGGTACAATGAGCAGTTCTTC.

The chain is built from TRBV9 and TRBJ1-3, with 9 bases lining up with TRBD1. The CDR3 runs to 17 residues. Germline CDR1 and CDR2: SGDLS and YYNGEE. J was trimmed by 0 bases and V by 0 bases; bases with no gene match: 4. The CDR3 here is CASSVAGTGRSGNTIYF. CDR3 sequence (DNA): TGTGCCAGCAGCGTAGCCGGGACAGGGCGCTCTGGAAACACCATATATTTT.

The rearrangement uses TRBV9 and TRBJ2-3, with D maybe TRBD2 (5 bases). The ends were cut back, 2 bases at V and 6 bases at J, with 16 bases in the middle. Germline CDR1 and CDR2: SGDLS and YYNGEE. CDR3 length: 15 amino acids. CDR3 nucleotides: TGTGCCAGCAGCGTCGCCACCCTGGAGGTGGATACGCAGTATTTT. Translating gives CASSVATLEVDTQYF.

This chain links TRBV5-1 with TRBJ1-5, with D maybe TRBD1 (6 bases). The germline gives CDR1 SGHRS, CDR2 YFSETQ. V gave up 4 bases and J gave up 6 bases, with 17 bases separating them. There are 15 residues in the CDR3. For the CDR3, the DNA is TGCGCCAGCAGCCGCGAAGGACAGAGCGGTCAGCCCCAGCATTTT. Translated, it gives CASSREGQSGQPQHF.

The V and J genes are TRBV9 and TRBJ2-1; TRBD2 agrees at 9 bases. V was pared by 4 bases and J by 7 bases, with 12 bases of the junction left unmatched. The CDR3 is 16 residues long. Germline assignment: CDR1 SGDLS and CDR2 YYNGEE. DNA of the CDR3: TGTGCCAGCAGCCCGGAGGTTAGCGGGAGAAAAAATGAGCAGTTCTTC. It specifies CASSPEVSGRKNEQFF.

The gene calls are TRBV9 and TRBJ2-3; D gene ambiguous. V lost 3 bases and J 7 bases, leaving 12 bases between the germline ends. The germline V gene has CDR1 SGDLS and CDR2 YYNGEE. This CDR3 contains 13 residues. For the CDR3, the DNA is TGTGCCAGCAGCGCAGATCCCATGAATACGCAGTATTTT. This encodes CASSADPMNTQYF.

Turning to this clone: One junction end disagrees with the germline gene, perhaps due to a read error. The gene calls are TRBV6-5 and TRBJ1-1; weak D call: TRBD1 (5 bases). From germline, CDR1 is MNHEY and CDR2 SVGAGI. The CDR3 is made up of 15 amino acids. The CDR3 bases are TGTGCCAGCAGCCGATATGACAGCGGGAACATTGAAGCTTTCTTT. This translates into CASSRYDSGNIEAFF.

This chain joins TRBV27 and TRBJ1-5; tentative D call: TRBD1 (5 bases). This CDR3 has 16 residues. The germline V and J ends were trimmed by 3 bases and 2 bases, with 14 bases remaining between them. The V gene's germline CDR1 is MNHEY and CDR2 SMNVEV (reference sequence). CDR3 sequence reads: CASSFRGRTRNQPQHF. The CDR3 bases are TGTGCCAGCAGTTTTCGGGGGAGAACTCGCAATCAGCCCCAGCATTTT.